The clone carrying this T cell receptor beta chain was observed many times. Antigen specificity is unknown. The record originates from a study of response to subunit inactivated influenza vaccine. TCRdb redid the calling of the RT-PCR reads with MiXCR, one entry per CDR3 protein. This sample has 550,000 to 800,000 distinct CDR3 sequences, with more than 11% found just once. In germline, CDR1 is MDHEN, CDR2 SYDVKM. V was pared by 3 bases and J by 4 bases, with 10 bases between. CDR3 size: 14 residues. Study results and caveats: T cells newly recruited by each seasonal influenza vaccination are few, the authors suggested.

This sequence joins TRBV28 and TRBJ1-5; no clear D gene. The sample in question was PBMCs from blood, obtained 14 to 15 days before vaccination. The sequence was collected from a man aged 50-60 years who received an inactivated influenza vaccine. The CDR3 is CASSFPQVNQPQHF. CDR3 in DNA: TGTGCCAGCAGTTTTCCCCAGGTTAATCAGCCCCAGCATTTT. Based on the CDR3 plus reference TRBV28 and TRBJ1-5, the full variable domain is DVKVTQSSRYLVKRTGEKVFLECVQDMDHENMFWYRQDPGLGLRLIYFSYDVKMKEKGDIPEGYSVSREKKERFSLILESASTNQTSMYLCASSFPQVNQPQHFGDGTRLSIL.